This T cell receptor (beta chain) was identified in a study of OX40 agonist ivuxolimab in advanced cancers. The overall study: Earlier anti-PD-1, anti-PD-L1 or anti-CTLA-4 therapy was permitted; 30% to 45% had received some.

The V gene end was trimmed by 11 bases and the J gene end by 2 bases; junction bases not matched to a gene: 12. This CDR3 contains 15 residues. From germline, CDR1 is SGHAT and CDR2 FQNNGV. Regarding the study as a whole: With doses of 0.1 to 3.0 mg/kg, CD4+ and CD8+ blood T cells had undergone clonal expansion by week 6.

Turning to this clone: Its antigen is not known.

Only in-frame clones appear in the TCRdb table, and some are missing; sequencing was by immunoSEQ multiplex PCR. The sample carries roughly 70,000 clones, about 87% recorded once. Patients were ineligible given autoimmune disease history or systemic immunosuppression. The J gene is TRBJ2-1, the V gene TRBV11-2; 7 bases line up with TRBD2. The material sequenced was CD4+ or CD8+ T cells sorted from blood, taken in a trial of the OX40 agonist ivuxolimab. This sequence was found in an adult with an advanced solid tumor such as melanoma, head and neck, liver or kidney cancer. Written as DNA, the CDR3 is TGTGCCGTCCGCCCCGCGGGAGTTCCCTACAATGAGCAGTTCTTC. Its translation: CAVRPAGVPYNEQFF.